The source of this T cell receptor (beta chain) is a study of blood T cell repertoires in COVID-19. Overall study context: Sites in the United States, Italy and Spain provided acute and convalescent COVID-19 samples.

In germline, CDR1 is SGHVS, CDR2 FNYEAQ. The V gene end was trimmed by 0 bases and the J gene end by 8 bases; junction bases not matched to a gene: 7. The CDR3 runs 16 residues. Authors' processing steps: Quantification of nucleated cells was approximated via reference gene primer amplification. Clones were read by immunoSEQ multiplex PCR, and TCRdb kept only the in-frame ones, dropping some. The DNA was the basis for D and trimming; V, J and clone size are from that table. The sample lists around 220,000 clones; approximately 87% were seen once. This clone was picked up one time. The receptor was isolated from a woman in her forties or fifties with acute or convalescent COVID-19. The sequenced sample consisted of peripheral blood. The chain joins TRBV7-6 to TRBJ2-1; the match to TRBD2 covers 10 bases. CDR3: CASSLALAGEWDEQFF. CDR3 DNA: TGTGCCAGCAGCTTAGCGCTAGCGGGGGAGTGGGATGAGCAGTTCTTC.